One and the same sample provided the 26 T cell receptor beta chains below, sequenced in a study of human T cells and chemical hapten exposure. TCRdb re-called the RACE reads through MiXCR, storing one row per CDR3 protein. The sample has roughly 46,000 distinct CDR3 sequences; roughly 4.1% are singletons. Time point in this sample: healthy volunteer bleed at 2 weeks. RNA extraction used unfractionated whole blood as the source of total RNA. The specimen was whole blood. These receptors were obtained from a human donor in good health. Some clones in this sample may be carry-over from other donors' samples.

By its share, this clonotype is medium-sized. The gene calls are TRBV20-1 and TRBJ2-3; tentatively, D is TRBD2 (6 bases). CDR1 is DFQATT, CDR2 SNEGSKA, per germline (reference sequence). The germline V and J ends were trimmed by 6 bases and 6 bases, with 25 bases remaining between them. The CDR3 length is 16 residues. The CDR3 DNA reads as TGCAGTGCCGGGTGGTCGGGAGCCTCGGGCCTGGATACGCAGTATTTT. As protein: CSAGWSGASGLDTQYF.

This clonotype was counted at least ten times. The CDR3 region is CASSLGPLSNQPQHF. The CDR3 DNA reads TGCGCCAGCAGCTTGGGCCCCCTCAGCAATCAGCCCCAGCATTTT. The genes are TRBV5-1 and TRBJ1-5; D is ambiguous. This CDR3 is built from 15 residues. V lost 0 bases and J 1 base, leaving 8 bases between the germline ends. Per the germline V gene, CDR1 is SGHRS and CDR2 is YFSETQ.

The rearrangement links TRBV30 to TRBJ2-7; 8 bases line up with TRBD2. V gave up 4 bases and J gave up 0 bases; unmatched junction bases: 11. The CDR3 has 16 amino acids. Per the germline V gene, CDR1 is GTSNPN and CDR2 is SVGIG (reference sequence). CDR3 DNA sequence: TGTGCCTGGAATAAGCGGTGGACTAGCAACTCCTACGAGCAGTACTTC. Encoded protein: CAWNKRWTSNSYEQYF.

This clonotype was observed at least ten times. The V and J genes are TRBV12-3 or TRBV12-4 and TRBJ1-3; D gene uncertain. The CDR3 covers 15 residues. Trimming cost V 2 bases and J 0 bases, with 8 bases left between them. CDR3 in DNA: TGTGCCAGCAGTTTACACGGGAGCTCTGGAAACACCATATATTTT. Translation gives CASSLHGSSGNTIYF.

This clonotype was seen many times. The chain is built from TRBV30 and TRBJ1-1, with D unresolved. Trimming took off 3 bases at V and 1 base at J, with 9 bases between the two ends. This CDR3 has 13 residues. Germline V gene lookup returns CDR1 GTSNPN and CDR2 SVGIG (reference sequence). The CDR3 is CAWSLSPNTEAFF. CDR3 coding DNA: TGTGCCTGGAGCCTCTCTCCGAACACTGAAGCTTTCTTT.

This clonotype has a handful of counts. V gene TRBV7-9 combines with J gene TRBJ2-3; 9 bases match TRBD2. CDR1 and CDR2 from the germline V gene are SEHNR and FQNEAQ (reference sequence). The trim removed 0 bases at V and 3 bases at J, leaving 19 bases unmatched. The CDR3 is 21 residues long. The CDR3 region has the DNA TGTGCCAGCAGCTTAGCCCCAGGGGTCCCTAGCGGGACGCTGACGACAGATACGCAGTATTTT. The encoded protein is CASSLAPGVPSGTLTTDTQYF. The complete variable domain, with remaining parts taken from reference TRBV7-9 and TRBJ2-3, reads DTGVSQNPRHKITKRGQNVTFRCDPISEHNRLYWYRQTLGQGPEFLTYFQNEAQLEKSRLLSDRFSAERPKGSFSTLEIQRTEQGDSAMYLCASSLAPGVPSGTLTTDTQYFGPGTRLTVL.

This clonotype was counted many times. This sequence joins TRBV7-9 and TRBJ2-1; 12 nucleotides line up with TRBD2. J was trimmed by 1 base and V by 3 bases; bases with no gene match: 10. Per germline, CDR1 SEHNR and CDR2 FQNEAQ (reference sequence). The CDR3 sequence is 19 residues long. CDR3 loop: CASSFPSGRARPSYNEQFF. The DNA for the CDR3 is TGTGCCAGCAGCTTCCCTAGCGGGAGGGCCCGTCCATCCTACAATGAGCAGTTCTTC. Full variable domain (missing parts from reference TRBV7-9 and TRBJ2-1): DTGVSQNPRHKITKRGQNVTFRCDPISEHNRLYWYRQTLGQGPEFLTYFQNEAQLEKSRLLSDRFSAERPKGSFSTLEIQRTEQGDSAMYLCASSFPSGRARPSYNEQFFGPGTRLTVL.

Ten or more counts support this clonotype. This chain uses TRBV6-5 with TRBJ1-5; D might be TRBD1 (6 bases). V lost 2 bases, J lost 0 bases, and 11 bases lay in between. This CDR3 is 16 amino acids long. In germline, CDR1 is MNHEY, CDR2 SVGAGI. The chain's CDR3 is CASSYRGGNSNQPQHF. The CDR3 region has the DNA TGTGCCAGCAGTTACCGAGGGGGAAATAGCAATCAGCCCCAGCATTTT.

This clonotype was picked up many times. The V gene is TRBV7-4, the J gene TRBJ1-2; 8 bases are a match to TRBD1. The CDR3 runs to 15 residues. Germline V gene data show CDR1 as SGHVT and CDR2 as SQSDAQ. V lost 6 bases, J lost 6 bases, and 12 bases stayed unmatched. The CDR3 DNA is TGTGCCAGCAGTTTGAACAGGGGGGTTTGGGATGGCTACACCTTC. Translated: CASSLNRGVWDGYTF.

This clonotype was found a few times. V usage is TRBV12-3 or TRBV12-4 and J usage is TRBJ2-7; D unresolved. V was cut by 2 bases and J by 1 base, with 6 bases left in between. The CDR3 loop spans 13 amino acids. The CDR3 DNA sequence: TGTGCCAGCAGTTTACGACGGTCCTACGAGCAGTACTTC. Encoded protein: CASSLRRSYEQYF.

This clonotype was observed at least ten times. V and J are TRBV27 and TRBJ2-7; TRBD1 aligns across 7 bases. Germline CDR1 and CDR2: MNHEY and SMNVEV (reference sequence). J gave up 4 bases and V 3 bases, and 6 bases lay outside the gene matches. This CDR3 is 14 amino acids long. CDR3 sequence (DNA): TGTGCCAGCAGTTTTGACAGGGCTGGTTACGAGCAGTACTTC. It specifies CASSFDRAGYEQYF.

This clonotype showed up many times. The V gene is TRBV7-9, the J gene TRBJ1-1, with 10 bases matching TRBD1. The CDR3 has 16 residues. Germline V gene sequence: CDR1 SEHNR, CDR2 FQNEAQ (reference sequence). V was clipped by 5 bases and J by 4 bases; unmatched bases: 10. This CDR3 reads CASSVDRGRRGTEAFF. For the CDR3, the DNA is TGTGCCAGCAGCGTCGACAGGGGGCGACGGGGCACTGAAGCTTTCTTT.

In this sample, this clonotype turned up many times. The chain carries TRBV11-2 and TRBJ2-3; TRBD2 matches 15 bases. Germline-derived CDR1 and CDR2 are SGHAT and FQNNGV. The ends lost 5 bases at V and 2 bases at J; junction bases unmatched: 20. The CDR3 is made up of 22 amino acids. The CDR3 bases are TGTGCCAGCAGCCCGCTGGGACTAGCGGGAGGCGTATTCCGACGGGACACAGATACGCAGTATTTT. Protein sequence: CASSPLGLAGGVFRRDTDTQYF.

This clonotype has at least ten counts. The chain couples TRBV5-1 to TRBJ2-1; 9 positions agree with TRBD2. The J segment lost 1 base and the V segment lost 0 bases, leaving 5 bases of the junction unmatched. The length of the CDR3 is 17 residues. Germline V gene data show CDR1 as SGHRS and CDR2 as YFSETQ. CDR3 loop: CASSLAKTSGSYNEQFF. The CDR3 DNA is TGCGCCAGCAGCTTGGCCAAGACTAGCGGTTCCTACAATGAGCAGTTCTTC.

This clonotype was seen at least ten times. The chain joins TRBV6-5 to TRBJ1-2; maybe TRBD1 (6 bases). The CDR3 covers 13 residues. Per the germline V gene, CDR1 is MNHEY and CDR2 is SVGAGI. Trimming shortened V by 6 bases and J by 1 base, and 9 bases separated the two germline ends. Here the CDR3 DNA reads TGTGCCAGCAGGTTACAGGGTAACTATGGCTACACCTTC. It specifies CASRLQGNYGYTF.

Concerning this clonotype: At one end, the junction sequence differs from germline, possibly due to a read error. This chain links TRBV7-2 with TRBJ2-1; D is perhaps TRBD2 (5 bases). CDR1 and CDR2 from the germline V gene are SGHTA and FQGNSA. CDR3 length equals 16 residues. The CDR3 DNA reads TGTGCCAGCAGCTTAACCGGACTTCTACGGAACAATGAGCAGTTCTTT. Its translation: CASSLTGLLRNNEQFF.

This chain's CDR3 is CASSETVGMEGEQFF. Here the CDR3 DNA reads TGTGCCAGCAGCGAGACAGTAGGGATGGAGGGTGAGCAGTTCTTC. The J gene is TRBJ2-1, the V gene TRBV7-8, with a tentative D call TRBD2 (6 bases). Germline V gene data show CDR1 as SGHVS and CDR2 as FQNEAQ. Trimming took 5 bases from V and 9 from J, leaving 20 bases between them. This CDR3 is built from 15 residues.

This clonotype was recorded many times. The CDR3 here is CASSESTEGGTQHF. The CDR3 nucleotides are TGCGCCAGCAGTGAGTCGACGGAGGGCGGAACCCAGCATTTT. This chain connects TRBV10-2 to TRBJ1-5; D ambiguous. V was trimmed by 0 bases and J by 11 bases, leaving 14 bases between them. The CDR3 totals 14 residues. CDR1 and CDR2 (germline): WSHSY, SAAADI.

The chain is built from TRBV6-5 and TRBJ1-2, with TRBD1 as a possible D gene (5 bases). The V end lost 0 bases, the J end lost 4 bases, and 15 bases lay between the germline ends. Looked up from germline, CDR1 is MNHEY and CDR2 is SVGAGI. The CDR3 is made up of 16 amino acids. CDR3 loop: CASSYSVGRGRYGYTF. Here the CDR3 DNA reads TGTGCCAGCAGTTACTCAGTGGGGAGGGGCCGCTATGGCTACACCTTC.

The sample holds many counts of this clonotype. The V call is TRBV3-1, the J call TRBJ2-7; the D is unclear. CDR3 length equals 11 residues. Trimming pared 4 bases from V and 7 bases from J, leaving 8 bases between. CDR1 and CDR2 from the germline V gene are LGHDT and YNNKEL (reference sequence). CDR3 sequence reads: CASSRVGEQYF. Written as DNA, the CDR3 is TGTGCCAGCAGCCGCGTAGGGGAGCAGTACTTC.

This clonotype was detected a few times. The chain combines TRBV24-1 with TRBJ2-1; D call uncertain. CDR3 length: 14 residues. Germline loops: CDR1 KGHDR, CDR2 SFDVKD. V was shortened by 4 bases and J by 4 bases, with 10 bases between the two germline ends. The CDR3 protein is CATSDTRPYNEQFF. The DNA of the CDR3 is TGTGCCACCAGTGACACCCGGCCTTACAATGAGCAGTTCTTC.

The table lists this clonotype with a few counts. This sequence joins TRBV6-5 and TRBJ1-1; D is ambiguous. CDR3 size: 16 residues. V shed 0 bases and J shed 1 base, with 12 bases lying between them. Per germline, CDR1 MNHEY and CDR2 SVGAGI. In DNA, the CDR3 is TGTGCCAGCAGTTACTCAGGAGTAGCCCAGAACACTGAAGCTTTCTTT. This codes for CASSYSGVAQNTEAFF.

This clonotype was seen more than once but under ten times. The chain is built from TRBV29-1 and TRBJ1-4, with 7 bases identical to TRBD1. The CDR3 contains 13 residues. Germline loops: CDR1 SQVTM, CDR2 ANQGSEA. Trimming took 7 bases from V and 10 from J; bases not matched to a gene: 12. This CDR3 is CSALDRQGRKLFF. The CDR3 DNA reads as TGCAGCGCCCTCGATAGACAGGGCCGAAAACTGTTTTTT.

In DNA form, the CDR3 reads TGTGCCAGCAGTCCGTTCGCCGGAGGGGGCCCGACAGATACGCAGTATTTT. Translated, it gives CASSPFAGGGPTDTQYF. The V gene is TRBV6-1, the J gene TRBJ2-3, with D possibly TRBD1 on 7 matching bases. CDR1 and CDR2 (germline): MNHNS, SASEGT. Trimming removed 5 bases from V and 3 bases from J, with 21 bases in between. The CDR3 runs to 17 residues.

This clonotype came up many times. The J gene is TRBJ2-1, the V gene TRBV12-3 or TRBV12-4; 10 bases match TRBD1. Unmatched junction bases numbered 9, after V lost 6 bases and J lost 4 bases. This CDR3 has 16 residues. DNA for the CDR3: TGTGCCAGCAGGCCTCCGGGACAGGGGACTTACAATGAGCAGTTCTTC. It codes for CASRPPGQGTYNEQFF.

This clonotype was recorded many times. The CDR3 nucleotides are TGTGCCAGCAGCTCCCGGGGACAGATAAATGCGGATACGCAGTATTTT. Translating gives CASSSRGQINADTQYF. The chain employs TRBV7-2 and TRBJ2-3, with 7 nucleotides matching TRBD1. Germline values: CDR1 SGHTA, CDR2 FQGNSA. J lost 6 bases, V lost 4 bases, and 13 bases had no gene match. The CDR3 is 16 residues long.